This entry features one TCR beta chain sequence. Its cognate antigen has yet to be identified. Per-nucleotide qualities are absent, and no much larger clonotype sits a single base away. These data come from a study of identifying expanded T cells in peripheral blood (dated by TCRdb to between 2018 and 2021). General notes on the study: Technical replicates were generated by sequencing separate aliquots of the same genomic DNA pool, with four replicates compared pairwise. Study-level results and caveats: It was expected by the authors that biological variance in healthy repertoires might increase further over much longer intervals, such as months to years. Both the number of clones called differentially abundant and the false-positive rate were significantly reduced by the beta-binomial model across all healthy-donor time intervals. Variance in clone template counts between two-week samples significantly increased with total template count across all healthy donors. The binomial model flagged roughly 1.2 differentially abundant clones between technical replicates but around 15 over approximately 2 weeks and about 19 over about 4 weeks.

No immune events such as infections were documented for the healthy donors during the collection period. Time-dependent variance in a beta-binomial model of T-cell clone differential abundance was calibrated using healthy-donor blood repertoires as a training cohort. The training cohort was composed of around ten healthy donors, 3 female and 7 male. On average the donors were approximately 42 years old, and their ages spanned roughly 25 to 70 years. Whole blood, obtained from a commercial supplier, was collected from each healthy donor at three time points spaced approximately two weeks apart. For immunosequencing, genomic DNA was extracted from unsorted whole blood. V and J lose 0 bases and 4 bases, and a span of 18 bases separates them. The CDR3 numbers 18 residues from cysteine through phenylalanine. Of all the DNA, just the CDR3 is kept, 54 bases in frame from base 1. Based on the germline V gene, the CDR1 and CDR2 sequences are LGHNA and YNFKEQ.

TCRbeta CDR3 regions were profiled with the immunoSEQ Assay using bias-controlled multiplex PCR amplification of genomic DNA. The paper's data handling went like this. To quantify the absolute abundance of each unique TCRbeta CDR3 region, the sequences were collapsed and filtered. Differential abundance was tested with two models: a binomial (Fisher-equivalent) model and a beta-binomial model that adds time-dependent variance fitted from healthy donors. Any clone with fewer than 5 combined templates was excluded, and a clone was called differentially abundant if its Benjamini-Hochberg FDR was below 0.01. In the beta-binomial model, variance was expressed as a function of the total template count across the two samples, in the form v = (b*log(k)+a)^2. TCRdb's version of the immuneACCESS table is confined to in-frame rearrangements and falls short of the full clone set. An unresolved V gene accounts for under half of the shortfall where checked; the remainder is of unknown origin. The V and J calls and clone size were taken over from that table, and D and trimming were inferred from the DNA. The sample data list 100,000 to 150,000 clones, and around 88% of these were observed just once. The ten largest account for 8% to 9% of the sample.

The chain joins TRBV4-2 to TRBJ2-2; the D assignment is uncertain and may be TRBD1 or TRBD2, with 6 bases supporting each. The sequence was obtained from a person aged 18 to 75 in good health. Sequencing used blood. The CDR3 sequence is CASSQDWRGWLSTGELFF. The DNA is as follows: TGTGCCAGCAGCCAAGATTGGAGGGGGTGGTTGAGCACCGGGGAGCTGTTTTTT.